These 21 T cell receptor beta chains were all obtained from the same sample, sequenced in a study of T cells in Graves' hyperthyroidism and ophthalmopathy. The source material, RNA transcripts, was used to amplify TCR beta CDR3 regions. HTBI primers were used for first-round RT-PCR of the TCR CDR3. TCRdb fed the multiplex PCR reads into MiXCR, producing one record per CDR3 protein. Here the sample spans 350,000 to 400,000 distinct CDR3 sequences, approximately 15% being singletons. Specimen: blood. These receptors were taken from a woman between 55 and 75 years old with Graves' hyperthyroidism.

This clonotype was counted between two and nine times. Given a much more abundant clone one base away, this may be a read error. The chain employs TRBV11-2 and TRBJ1-1, with D possibly matching TRBD1 (6 bases). CDR3 length equals 13 residues. Germline V gene sequence: CDR1 SGHAT, CDR2 FQNNGV. The CDR3 DNA reads TGTGCCAACAGCTTAACAGGGTGGACTGAAGCTTTCTTT. Translation: CANSLTGWTEAFF.

This rearrangement joins TRBV5-4 to TRBJ2-7, with TRBD2 matching 9 bases. The CDR3 consists of 14 residues. Looked up from germline, CDR1 is SGHNT and CDR2 is YYREEE (reference sequence). The V and J ends lost 3 bases and 3 bases, in that order; junction bases with no gene match: 4. The CDR3 loop reads CASSWASGNYEQYF. The CDR3 DNA reads TGTGCCAGCAGCTGGGCTAGCGGGAACTACGAGCAGTACTTC.

This clonotype appeared many times. The chain carries TRBV2 and TRBJ2-7; a weak D match, TRBD2 (6 bases). The CDR3 is 17 residues long. Trimming took 8 bases from V and 4 from J, leaving 27 bases between them. CDR1 is SNHLY, CDR2 FYNNEI, per germline. The CDR3 region is CASVAASHWLASYEQYF. CDR3 bases: TGTGCCAGCGTCGCAGCTAGCCACTGGCTAGCGAGTTACGAGCAGTACTTC.

This clonotype turned up a few times. The V and J genes are TRBV19 and TRBJ1-4, with a possible D match to TRBD1 (5 bases). Germline V lookup: CDR1 LNHDA, CDR2 SQIVND (reference sequence). This CDR3 has 16 amino acids. Trimming removed 6 bases at V and 1 base at J, with 15 bases between. The CDR3 spells CASSPNDSGTNEKLFF. CDR3 bases: TGTGCCAGTAGCCCAAACGACAGCGGAACTAATGAAAAACTGTTTTTT.

This clonotype has ten or more counts. The chain uses TRBV11-3 and TRBJ2-1, with D maybe TRBD1 (6 bases). The CDR3 runs to 16 residues. Between the trimmed V and J ends, which lost 0 bases and 3 bases, there was a span of 12 bases. Germline CDR1 and CDR2: SGHNT and YENEEA. This chain's CDR3 is CASSLDYRDLYNEQFF. Written as DNA, the CDR3 is TGTGCCAGCAGCTTAGATTACAGGGATCTCTACAATGAGCAGTTCTTC.

This clonotype was observed many times. The junction shows a germline mismatch at one end, possibly a read error. This chain joins TRBV5-1 and TRBJ2-7; no clear D gene. CDR3 length: 17 residues. From germline, CDR1 is SGHRS and CDR2 YFSETQ. This CDR3 is CASTSGLRSFSSSEQYF. As DNA, the CDR3 is TGCGCCAGCACCTCTGGGTTACGGTCATTTAGCTCCTCCGAGCAGTACTTC.

The table lists this clonotype with many counts. The chain combines TRBV28 with TRBJ1-2, with D perhaps TRBD1 (5 bases). CDR1 is MDHEN, CDR2 SYDVKM, per germline. Trimming shortened V by 4 bases and J by 3 bases, and 21 bases separated the two germline ends. CDR3 length: 17 amino acids. CDR3 loop: CASSSGLFNVEDYGYTF. The CDR3 region has the DNA TGTGCCAGCAGTTCGGGACTTTTCAATGTGGAAGACTATGGCTACACCTTC.

This clonotype was counted many times. The V and J genes are TRBV27 and TRBJ2-7; D not resolved. The CDR3 has 14 residues. The germline V and J ends were trimmed by 2 bases and 7 bases, with 15 bases remaining between them. Germline V gives CDR1 MNHEY, CDR2 SMNVEV (reference sequence). The CDR3 loop is CASSLLPGPQEQYF. The CDR3 DNA sequence: TGTGCCAGCAGTTTACTCCCGGGCCCCCAGGAGCAGTACTTC.

In this sample, this clonotype turned up many times. CDR3 sequence (DNA): TGTGCCAGCAGCTTAGGACCAATCGGCTTGACTAATGAAAAACTGTTTTTT. Translating gives CASSLGPIGLTNEKLFF. The chain is built from TRBV11-2 and TRBJ1-4; D unresolved. Looked up from germline, CDR1 is SGHAT and CDR2 is FQNNGV. The V gene lost 1 base and the J gene lost 2 bases, with 14 bases spanning the gap. The CDR3 is 17 residues long.

This chain uses TRBV4-1 with TRBJ2-7; TRBD2 agrees at 7 bases. This CDR3 is 13 amino acids long. Germline V gene data show CDR1 as MGHRA and CDR2 as YSYEKL. V shed 4 bases, J shed 6 bases, and the junction held 6 bases outside the gene matches. The CDR3 DNA reads TGCGCCAGCAGCCCGACGACTAGCAGCGAGCAGTACTTC. As protein: CASSPTTSSEQYF.

In its sample, this clonotype was seen many times. The chain recombines TRBV11-2 with TRBJ1-1; 7 bases line up with TRBD1. CDR1 and CDR2 (germline): SGHAT, FQNNGV. V trimming: 1 base; J trimming: 4 bases; junction bases outside the gene matches: 3. The CDR3 is 14 amino acids. The DNA for the CDR3 is TGTGCCAGCAGCTTAGCAGGGGGGACCACTGAAGCTTTCTTT. It translates to CASSLAGGTTEAFF.

Many counts were recorded for this clonotype. The DNA of the CDR3 is TGTGCCAGCAGCCCGAAAAGCACAGATACGCAGTATTTT. This codes for CASSPKSTDTQYF. V gene TRBV28 combines with J gene TRBJ2-3, with D unclear. Between the trimmed V and J ends, which lost 6 bases and 0 bases, there was a span of 7 bases. In germline, CDR1 is MDHEN, CDR2 SYDVKM. The CDR3 is 13 amino acids. The full variable domain, in which reference TRBV28 and TRBJ2-3 provide the parts outside the CDR3, is DVKVTQSSRYLVKRTGEKVFLECVQDMDHENMFWYRQDPGLGLRLIYFSYDVKMKEKGDIPEGYSVSREKKERFSLILESASTNQTSMYLCASSPKSTDTQYFGPGTRLTVL.

In this sample, this clonotype turned up many times. V usage is TRBV20-1 and J usage is TRBJ2-1, with 7 bases identical to TRBD2. The CDR3 consists of 13 residues. Germline loops: CDR1 DFQATT, CDR2 SNEGSKA (reference sequence). The V segment lost 5 bases and the J segment 4 bases; nucleotides outside the gene matches: 5. CDR3 sequence: CSARRGRYNEQFF. Here the CDR3 DNA reads TGCAGTGCTCGGCGCGGGAGATACAATGAGCAGTTCTTC.

This clonotype was seen only a few times. The chain links TRBV10-1 to TRBJ2-1; 9 bases are a match to TRBD2. Unmatched junction bases numbered 6, after V lost 3 bases and J lost 6 bases. Germline CDR1 is WNHNN and CDR2 is SYGVQD (reference sequence). This CDR3 spans 15 amino acids. CDR3 in DNA: TGCGCCAGCAGTGACAGGCTAGCGGGACCCAATGAGCAGTTCTTC. It yields the protein CASSDRLAGPNEQFF.

This clonotype was seen at least ten times. The chain joins TRBV18 to TRBJ2-7; TRBD2 aligns across 12 bases. CDR1 and CDR2 from the germline V gene are KGHSH and LQKENI. The CDR3 covers 16 residues. V shed 3 bases, J shed 5 bases, and the junction held 8 bases outside the gene matches. In nucleotides, the CDR3 is TGTGCCAGCTCACCCGCTTTGCTAGCGGGAGGGCACGAGCAGTACTTC. Translation gives CASSPALLAGGHEQYF. Full variable domain (outside the CDR3, taken from reference TRBV18 and TRBJ2-7): NAGVMQNPRHLVRRRGQEARLRCSPMKGHSHVYWYRQLPEEGLKFMVYLQKENIIDESGMPKERFSAEFPKEGPSILRIQQVVRGDSAAYFCASSPALLAGGHEQYFGPGTRLTVT.

Relative to its sample, this clonotype is large. The rearrangement uses TRBV11-2 and TRBJ2-7; TRBD2 aligns across 7 bases. Germline V CDR1 and CDR2: SGHAT, FQNNGV. The CDR3 has 14 residues. The trim removed 0 bases at V and 6 bases at J, leaving 5 bases unmatched. This CDR3 is CASSLEAGAGEQYF. The CDR3 nucleotides are TGTGCCAGCAGCTTAGAGGCGGGAGCAGGCGAGCAGTACTTC.

This clonotype was counted ten times or more. The genes are TRBV2 and TRBJ1-2; no definite D call. V lost 6 bases, J lost 2 bases, and 13 bases lay in between. The CDR3 sequence is 14 residues long. Germline assignment: CDR1 SNHLY and CDR2 FYNNEI. In nucleotides, the CDR3 is TGTGCCAGCAGCGTGACAAGCCGGAACTATGGCTACACCTTC. Translation: CASSVTSRNYGYTF.

This chain uses TRBV12-3 or TRBV12-4 with TRBJ1-5, with TRBD1 identical over 7 bases. The CDR3 spans 13 residues. Trimming removed 5 bases from V and 2 bases from J; junction bases left unmatched: 0. CDR3 region: CASSTGGNQPQHF. The CDR3 bases are TGTGCCAGCAGTACAGGGGGCAATCAGCCCCAGCATTTT.

Ten or more counts support this clonotype. This sequence joins TRBV7-9 and TRBJ2-1; D is undetermined. Trimming pared 0 bases from V and 6 bases from J, leaving 9 bases between. Germline CDR1 is SEHNR and CDR2 is FQNEAQ (reference sequence). This CDR3 spans 14 amino acids. The CDR3 DNA follows: TGTGCCAGCAGCTTAGCTCAGCTCCTCAATGAGCAGTTCTTC. This translates into CASSLAQLLNEQFF.

This clonotype has a handful of counts. The chain is built from TRBV4-1 and TRBJ2-7; D possibly matches TRBD1 or TRBD2 (5 bases each). Deletions cut 4 bases from V and 5 bases from J, with 18 bases between. Germline assignment: CDR1 MGHRA and CDR2 YSYEKL. This CDR3 has 15 residues. CDR3 nucleotides: TGCGCCAGCAGCCCGGGACCGCCGCGGAAAAACGAGCAGTACTTC. This sequence encodes CASSPGPPRKNEQYF.

In nucleotides, the CDR3 is TGTGCCAGCAGCTTAGGCCGTATGGTGGCGGGTGAAGCTTTCTTT. Amino acids: CASSLGRMVAGEAFF. The rearrangement uses TRBV13 and TRBJ1-1; D unresolved. With 0 bases removed from V and 7 bases from J, the gap between germline ends came to 15 bases. Germline V lookup: CDR1 PRHDT, CDR2 FYEKMQ (reference sequence). There are 15 residues in the CDR3.